The 28 T cell receptor beta chains presented below share a single source sample, sequenced in a study of cytomegalovirus exposure and HLA in healthy donors. The PCR employed 60 Vbeta primers together with 13 Jbeta primers. Assay: immunoSEQ multiplex PCR; the TCRdb copy retains only in-frame clones and omits some. The sample lists 130,000 or so clones; approximately 80% were seen once. Sequencing was carried out using PBMCs. These receptors were obtained from a man aged 25-40 years in good health and CMV-seronegative.

This clone showed up just a few times. The rearrangement uses TRBV10-3 and TRBJ1-2; D is unclear. Trimming left V 6 bases short and J 7 bases short, with 15 bases between. The CDR3 loop spans 13 amino acids. The germline V gene has CDR1 ENHRY and CDR2 SYGVKD. CDR3 loop: CAIRETRPGGYTF. The DNA of the CDR3 is TGTGCCATCAGGGAGACGAGGCCCGGTGGCTACACCTTC.

V gene TRBV9 combines with J gene TRBJ1-2, with a possible D match to TRBD1 (6 bases). The germline CDR1 and CDR2 sequences are SGDLS and YYNGEE. The CDR3 consists of 13 residues. V lost 4 bases, J lost 3 bases, and 10 bases lay in between. DNA for the CDR3: TGTGCCAGCAGCCCAGGGGACGACTATGGCTACACCTTC. It encodes CASSPGDDYGYTF.

This clone has a single count. V is TRBV6-1 and J is TRBJ2-2; D may be TRBD1 (5 bases). This CDR3 has 15 amino acids. V lost 3 bases, J lost 1 base, and 9 bases lay in between. The V gene's germline CDR1 is MNHNS and CDR2 SASEGT. This CDR3 is CASSDMTVNTGELFF. In DNA form, the CDR3 reads TGTGCCAGCAGTGACATGACAGTGAACACCGGGGAGCTGTTTTTT.

The genes are TRBV9 and TRBJ2-3; 7 positions match TRBD1. V was pared by 0 bases and J by 4 bases, with 2 bases of the junction left unmatched. The CDR3 covers 14 residues. Germline CDR1 is SGDLS and CDR2 is YYNGEE. For the CDR3, the DNA is TGTGCCAGCAGCGTAGCTGGACAGGCAGATACGCAGTATTTT. This sequence encodes CASSVAGQADTQYF.

The chain is built from TRBV6-6 and TRBJ1-2; 9 nucleotides match TRBD1. The CDR3 runs to 16 residues. V was clipped by 2 bases and J by 0 bases; unmatched bases: 4. Germline CDR1 reads MNHNY; CDR2 reads SVGAGI (reference sequence). The CDR3 loop reads CASSYGTGPANYGYTF. The CDR3 bases are TGTGCCAGCAGTTACGGGACAGGGCCTGCTAACTATGGCTACACCTTC.

The chain carries TRBV6-5 and TRBJ1-6, with 7 bases fitting TRBD1. CDR3 length: 15 residues. J gave up 8 bases and V 5 bases, and 9 bases lay outside the gene matches. Germline assignment: CDR1 MNHEY and CDR2 SVGAGI. CDR3 sequence reads: CASSPQGNLDSPLHF. The CDR3 DNA reads as TGTGCCAGCAGTCCACAGGGGAATCTTGATTCACCCCTCCACTTT.

The gene calls are TRBV6-1 and TRBJ1-4, with TRBD1 identical over 7 bases. Looked up from germline, CDR1 is MNHNS and CDR2 is SASEGT. The CDR3 has 15 amino acids. After removal of 6 bases from V and 7 bases from J, the junction contained 11 bases not matched to a gene. CDR3 sequence reads: CASSVLGGQGEKLFF. In DNA form, the CDR3 reads TGTGCCAGCAGCGTCCTAGGGGGCCAGGGTGAAAAACTGTTTTTT.

The chain recombines TRBV29-1 with TRBJ2-7; TRBD1 aligns across 9 bases. V was clipped by 3 bases and J by 5 bases; unmatched bases: 11. The CDR3 totals 15 residues. Germline CDR1 is SQVTM and CDR2 is ANQGSEA. The CDR3 sequence is CSVESAPGQGDEQYF. The CDR3 region has the DNA TGCAGCGTTGAGAGCGCCCCGGGACAGGGCGACGAGCAGTACTTC.

The chain carries TRBV7-2 and TRBJ1-2; TRBD1 aligns across 10 bases. Trimming took 8 bases from V and 4 from J; bases not matched to a gene: 13. Germline CDR1 SGHTA, CDR2 FQGNSA. The CDR3 sequence is 16 residues long. CDR3 protein: CASQAGKRQGAYGYTF. In nucleotides, the CDR3 is TGTGCCAGCCAGGCGGGGAAAAGACAGGGGGCCTATGGCTACACCTTC.

The chain has TRBV6-1 and TRBJ1-2; TRBD1 matches 10 bases. The CDR3 runs 13 residues. V lost 8 bases to trimming and J lost 2 bases; unmatched junction nucleotides: 2. Germline values: CDR1 MNHNS, CDR2 SASEGT. The CDR3 nucleotides are TGTGCCAGCGGACAGGGGGGGAACTATGGCTACACCTTC. This codes for CASGQGGNYGYTF.

The rearrangement links TRBV28 to TRBJ2-7; D gene ambiguous. CDR3 length equals 15 residues. Per germline, CDR1 MDHEN and CDR2 SYDVKM. The germline V and J ends were trimmed by 2 bases and 0 bases, with 11 bases remaining between them. This CDR3 is CASSLVARLSYEQYF. CDR3 bases: TGTGCCAGCAGTTTAGTCGCGCGCCTCTCCTACGAGCAGTACTTC.

This sequence joins TRBV19 and TRBJ2-7, with 11 bases that match TRBD1. This CDR3 spans 16 amino acids. Germline V gene lookup returns CDR1 LNHDA and CDR2 SQIVND (reference sequence). J was trimmed by 7 bases and V by 1 base; bases with no gene match: 9. The CDR3: CASSIVPGTGGREQYF. For the CDR3, the DNA is TGTGCCAGTAGTATAGTGCCGGGGACAGGGGGAAGAGAGCAGTACTTC. Full variable domain (outside the CDR3, taken from reference TRBV19 and TRBJ2-7): DGGITQSPKYLFRKEGQNVTLSCEQNLNHDAMYWYRQDPGQGLRLIYYSQIVNDFQKGDIAEGYSVSREKKESFPLTVTSAQKNPTAFYLCASSIVPGTGGREQYFGPGTRLTVT.

This clone was observed once. The chain has TRBV11-2 and TRBJ2-7; weak D call: TRBD2 (6 bases). The CDR3 runs 14 residues. The germline V gene encodes CDR1 SGHAT and CDR2 FQNNGV. Trimming pared 2 bases from V and 6 bases from J, leaving 14 bases between. The CDR3 here is CASSLMRQAGEQYF. The CDR3 nucleotides are TGTGCCAGCAGCTTAATGCGGCAAGCGGGCGAGCAGTACTTC.

In its sample, this clone was seen once. V and J are TRBV2 and TRBJ1-2; a weak D match, TRBD1 (6 bases). The CDR3 is 13 residues long. V was trimmed by 4 bases and J by 3 bases, leaving 9 bases between them. Germline loops: CDR1 SNHLY, CDR2 FYNNEI. In nucleotides, the CDR3 is TGTGCCAGCAGTGGGCACAGGGACTATGGCTACACCTTC. Translation gives CASSGHRDYGYTF.

This chain uses TRBV6-5 with TRBJ2-7; TRBD1 might be the D (6 bases). The germline V gene encodes CDR1 MNHEY and CDR2 SVGAGI. CDR3 length: 15 amino acids. V lost 6 bases, J lost 2 bases, and 17 bases lay in between. CDR3 sequence: CASRKGHPITYEQYF. DNA of the CDR3: TGTGCCAGCAGGAAGGGACACCCCATTACCTACGAGCAGTACTTC.

The chain combines TRBV5-1 with TRBJ2-1, with 11 bases that match TRBD2. V shed 4 bases and J 6 bases; nucleotides not matched to a gene: 9. The CDR3 is 16 amino acids. Germline lookup yields CDR1 SGHRS and CDR2 YFSETQ. The CDR3 sequence is CASSLGTSGRSNEQFF. The CDR3 region has the DNA TGCGCCAGCAGCCTAGGGACTAGCGGCCGATCCAATGAGCAGTTCTTC. The variable domain in full, completed from reference TRBV5-1 and TRBJ2-1, reads KAGVTQTPRYLIKTRGQQVTLSCSPISGHRSVSWYQQTPGQGLQFLFEYFSETQRNKGNFPGRFSGRQFSNSRSEMNVSTLELGDSALYLCASSLGTSGRSNEQFFGPGTRLTVL.

The V call is TRBV7-9, the J call TRBJ2-3; maybe TRBD1 (6 bases). CDR1 is SEHNR, CDR2 FQNEAQ, per germline (reference sequence). CDR3 size: 16 residues. The V end was cut by 1 base, the J end by 4 bases, with 15 bases between. CDR3 nucleotide sequence: TGTGCCAGCAGCTTAGTGGCAGGGGCCAACTCAGATACGCAGTATTTT. Amino acid sequence: CASSLVAGANSDTQYF.

On this clone itself: A much bigger clone sits one base away, suggesting this may be a read error. V is TRBV4-2 and J is TRBJ2-1, with 8 bases fitting TRBD2. Unmatched junction bases numbered 14, after V lost 8 bases and J lost 8 bases. CDR1 is LGHNA and CDR2 is YNFKEQ in the germline V gene. The CDR3 extends over 15 amino acids. The CDR3: CASAWGEREFDEQFF. The CDR3 nucleotides read TGTGCCAGCGCGTGGGGCGAGCGGGAGTTCGATGAGCAGTTCTTC.

The chain joins TRBV9 to TRBJ2-5; D might be TRBD2 (5 bases). The CDR3 length is 17 residues. Per the germline V gene, CDR1 is SGDLS and CDR2 is YYNGEE. Between the trimmed V and J ends, which lost 4 bases and 5 bases, there was a span of 24 bases. CDR3 protein: CASSPSPKLAPGETQYF. The CDR3, as DNA: TGTGCCAGCAGCCCCTCGCCCAAGCTAGCCCCCGGGGAGACCCAGTACTTC.

The chain couples TRBV29-1 to TRBJ2-7; 8 bases map to TRBD1. This CDR3 is 14 amino acids long. Trimming cost V 4 bases and J 5 bases; bases outside gene matches: 10. In germline, CDR1 is SQVTM, CDR2 ANQGSEA. The CDR3 DNA sequence: TGCAGCGTTGGGGGTGGCCAGGGGGCTAACGAGCAGTACTTC. It codes for CSVGGGQGANEQYF.

The chain joins TRBV27 to TRBJ1-2, with 7 bases identical to TRBD1. CDR1 is MNHEY, CDR2 SMNVEV, per germline (reference sequence). CDR3 length equals 14 residues. The V gene end was trimmed by 7 bases and the J gene end by 4 bases; junction bases not matched to a gene: 9. Written as DNA, the CDR3 is TGTGCCAGCAAAGCGGAAGACAGGGTCTATGGCTACACCTTC. As protein: CASKAEDRVYGYTF.

The chain employs TRBV5-6 and TRBJ1-2; 10 nucleotides match TRBD1. This CDR3 comprises 14 residues. Trimming removed 0 bases from V and 7 bases from J; junction bases left unmatched: 3. Germline V gives CDR1 SGHDT, CDR2 YYEEEE. DNA for the CDR3: TGTGCCAGCAGCTTGGGACAGGGGGCAAGTGGCTACACCTTC. It codes for CASSLGQGASGYTF.

V gene TRBV28 combines with J gene TRBJ2-7; 8 bases map to TRBD1. From germline, CDR1 is MDHEN and CDR2 SYDVKM. The CDR3 runs to 14 residues. The V gene end was trimmed by 2 bases and the J gene end by 6 bases; junction bases not matched to a gene: 6. The CDR3 loop reads CASSLLDRACEQYF. DNA for the CDR3: TGTGCCAGCAGTTTACTGGACAGGGCCTGCGAGCAGTACTTC.

V is TRBV18 and J is TRBJ2-7, with 7 bases lining up with TRBD2. CDR1 and CDR2 from the germline V gene are KGHSH and LQKENI. Unmatched junction bases numbered 6, after V lost 8 bases and J lost 5 bases. CDR3 length: 12 amino acids. The CDR3 spells CASGGRENEQYF. CDR3 DNA: TGTGCCAGCGGAGGGAGGGAAAACGAGCAGTACTTC.

This rearrangement joins TRBV19 to TRBJ1-5; no reliable D call. The CDR3 covers 14 residues. With 5 bases removed from V and 0 bases from J, the gap between germline ends came to 8 bases. Germline assignment: CDR1 LNHDA and CDR2 SQIVND (reference sequence). The CDR3 region is CASSPDFSNQPQHF. The CDR3 nucleotides read TGTGCCAGTAGTCCGGACTTTAGCAATCAGCCCCAGCATTTT.

The genes are TRBV5-1 and TRBJ2-7; 9 nucleotides match TRBD1. V shed 1 base, J shed 5 bases, and the junction held 4 bases outside the gene matches. Germline V lookup: CDR1 SGHRS, CDR2 YFSETQ. The CDR3 is made up of 14 amino acids. CDR3 sequence (DNA): TGCGCCAGCAGCTTGAGTTGGACAGGGGACGAGCAGTACTTC. It codes for CASSLSWTGDEQYF.

The chain uses TRBV28 and TRBJ1-1; D call uncertain. CDR1 is MDHEN and CDR2 is SYDVKM in the germline V gene. The CDR3 has 12 residues. The ends were cut back, 3 bases at V and 3 bases at J, with 5 bases in the middle. The CDR3 region has the DNA TGTGCCAGCAGTTTGGCATACACTGAAGCTTTCTTT. Its translation is CASSLAYTEAFF. Looking up the rest from reference TRBV28 and TRBJ1-1 gives the full variable domain: DVKVTQSSRYLVKRTGEKVFLECVQDMDHENMFWYRQDPGLGLRLIYFSYDVKMKEKGDIPEGYSVSREKKERFSLILESASTNQTSMYLCASSLAYTEAFFGQGTRLTVV.

V and J are TRBV5-4 and TRBJ1-1; a weak D match, TRBD1 (6 bases). This CDR3 region has 15 residues. CDR1 and CDR2 from the germline V gene are SGHNT and YYREEE (reference sequence). The V end lost 4 bases, the J end lost 5 bases, and 18 bases lay between the germline ends. The CDR3 region has the DNA TGTGCCAGCAGCCTGGGCGGGGGCGCCCAGACTGAAGCTTTCTTT. Translating gives CASSLGGGAQTEAFF.